This TCR beta chain was recovered during a study of blood T cell repertoires in COVID-19 (dated by TCRdb to 2018 to 2021). For the wider study: Samples from collaborators originated in the United States, Italy and Spain and spanned both the acute and convalescent phases of COVID-19. Deeply sampled blood TCRbeta repertoires from subjects exposed to, actively infected with, or recovered from COVID-19 were included in the dataset. Where available, HLA class I and class II types were obtained from metadata supplied by the sample provider rather than from assay-based typing. The repertoires were made available in a free public database intended to serve as a resource for research on the immune response to SARS-CoV-2. Samples came from the ongoing ImmuneRACE study (first 160 participants) plus 1,254 subjects from 6 global collaborators. Sample metadata almost always included a de-identified subject ID, COVID-19 status, age in years and sex. The material from the prospective study consisted of cDNA or gDNA derived from T cells, B-cell-depleted T cells, or PBMCs.

Collaborating institutions collected whole blood in K2EDTA tubes following their own protocols. Collaborator samples were shipped for TCRbeta analysis as frozen whole blood, isolated PBMCs, or DNA extracted from either sample type. Results and caveats for the whole study, not just this receptor: How much clinical and demographic metadata was included differed by source and by participant, and the metadata was provided uncurated.

A remark on this clone: Its specific antigen is unknown. No clone much larger than this one lies a single base away; base qualities are absent.

The immunoSEQ Assay, a bias-controlled multiplex PCR, was used to amplify TCRbeta CDR3 regions from genomic DNA. In the source study's methods: Within the assay, amplification of reference gene primers was used to estimate how many nucleated cells each sample contained. To quantify the absolute abundance of each unique TCRbeta CDR3 rearrangement, sequence reads were collapsed and filtered. For each sample, productive Simpson clonality was calculated as the square root of Simpson's diversity index over productive rearrangements. TCRdb holds this immuneACCESS table with in-frame rearrangements only. Some clones are missing; in checked studies, unresolved V genes explain under half, and the rest has no known cause. V and J calls and clone size are copied from that table; D and trimming were computed from the DNA. In this sample the table shows 170,000 or so clones, approximately 91% of which occur a single time. Of the sample, roughly 0.56% is held by the ten largest clones.

Trimming accounts for 6 bases at V and 6 bases at J, while the number of junction bases matched to no gene is 6. Counted from cysteine to phenylalanine, this CDR3 has 14 amino acids. The CDR3 DNA has 42 bases and is translated from base 1. The germline V gene specifies MNHNS as CDR1 and SASEGT as CDR2. Sequenced material: peripheral blood. The sequence came from a man over 45 with acute or convalescent COVID-19. The chain joins TRBV6-1 to TRBJ1-4; the central 8 bases match TRBD1. CDR3 sequence: CASSLGQGYEKLFF. Read as DNA, the sequence is TGTGCCAGCAGCCTTGGACAGGGTTATGAAAAACTGTTTTTT.